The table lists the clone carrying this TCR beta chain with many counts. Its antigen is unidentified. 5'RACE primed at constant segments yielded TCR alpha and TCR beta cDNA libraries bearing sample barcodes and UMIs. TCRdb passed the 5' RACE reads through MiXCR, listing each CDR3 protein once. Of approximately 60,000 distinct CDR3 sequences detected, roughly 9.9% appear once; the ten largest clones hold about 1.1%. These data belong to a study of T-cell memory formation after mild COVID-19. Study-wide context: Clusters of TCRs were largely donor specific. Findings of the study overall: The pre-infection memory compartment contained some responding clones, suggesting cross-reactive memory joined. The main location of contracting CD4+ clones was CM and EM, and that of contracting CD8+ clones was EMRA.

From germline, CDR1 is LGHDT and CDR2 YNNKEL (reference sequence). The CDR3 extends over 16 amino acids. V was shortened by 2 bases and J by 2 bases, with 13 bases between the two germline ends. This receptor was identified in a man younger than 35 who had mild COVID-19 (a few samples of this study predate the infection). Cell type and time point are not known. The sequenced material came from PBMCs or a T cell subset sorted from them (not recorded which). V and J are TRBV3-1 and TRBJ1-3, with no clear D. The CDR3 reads CASSQPLFEAGNTIYF. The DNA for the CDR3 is TGTGCCAGCAGCCAACCCCTCTTTGAGGCTGGAAACACCATATATTTT.